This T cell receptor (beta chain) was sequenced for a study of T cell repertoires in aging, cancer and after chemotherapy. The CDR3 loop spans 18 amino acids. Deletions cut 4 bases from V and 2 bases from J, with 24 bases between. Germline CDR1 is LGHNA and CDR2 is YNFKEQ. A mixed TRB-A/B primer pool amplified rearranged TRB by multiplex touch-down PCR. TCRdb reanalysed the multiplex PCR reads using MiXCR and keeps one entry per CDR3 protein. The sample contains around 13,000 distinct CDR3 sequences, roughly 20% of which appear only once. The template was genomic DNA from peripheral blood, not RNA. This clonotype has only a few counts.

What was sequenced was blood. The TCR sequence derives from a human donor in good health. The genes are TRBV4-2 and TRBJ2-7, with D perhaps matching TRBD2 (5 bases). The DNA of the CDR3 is TGTGCCAGCAGCCCGCAGGCGTTGTGGACTTCTGGGACCTACGAGCAGTACTTC. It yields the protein CASSPQALWTSGTYEQYF.